This T cell receptor beta chain was sequenced for a study of shared clonotypes between healthy human individuals. Broader study findings: Estimated richness was generally greater in naive than memory subsets. Several donors held about 5.1% of naive CD4 clonotypes in common.

This CDR3 is 14 amino acids long. Trimming pared 3 bases from V and 5 bases from J, leaving 11 bases between. From germline, CDR1 is SEHNR and CDR2 FQNEAQ (reference sequence). As for this clone: Its antigen is unidentified.

Donors were healthy HIV-negative adults without recent acute infections or vaccinations. Only Caucasian adults living in Nashville, Tennessee made up the donor group. Only in-frame clones appear in the TCRdb table, and some are missing; sequencing was by immunoSEQ multiplex PCR. The sample lists 2 million to 2.5 million clones; 85% to 95% were seen once. J is TRBJ1-5 and V is TRBV7-9; no clear D. The TCR was taken from a man between 18 and 35 years old in good health. Sequencing was done on a sample of naive CD4+ T cells sorted from blood. Subset indicated: CD45RA+ positively selected. The DNA for the CDR3 is TGTGCCAGCAGCTTCGGGAGGCCTGATCAGCCCCAGCATTTT. Encoded protein: CASSFGRPDQPQHF.